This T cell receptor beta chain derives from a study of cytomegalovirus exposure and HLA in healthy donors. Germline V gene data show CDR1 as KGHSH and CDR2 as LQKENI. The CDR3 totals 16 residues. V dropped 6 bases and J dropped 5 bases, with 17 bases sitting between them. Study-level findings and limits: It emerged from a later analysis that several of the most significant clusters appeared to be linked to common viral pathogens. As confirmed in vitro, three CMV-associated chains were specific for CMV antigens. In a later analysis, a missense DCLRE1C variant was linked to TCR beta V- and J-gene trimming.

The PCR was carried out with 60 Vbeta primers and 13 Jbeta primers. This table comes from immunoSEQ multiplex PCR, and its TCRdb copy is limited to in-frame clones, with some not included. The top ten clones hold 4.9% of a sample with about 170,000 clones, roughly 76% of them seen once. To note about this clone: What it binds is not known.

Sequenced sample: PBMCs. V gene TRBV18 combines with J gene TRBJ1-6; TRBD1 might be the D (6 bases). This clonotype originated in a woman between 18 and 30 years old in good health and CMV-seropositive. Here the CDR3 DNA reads TGTGCCAGCTCGCAAAGGGGGAATACGGATAATTCACCCCTCCACTTT. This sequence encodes CASSQRGNTDNSPLHF.